This T cell receptor (beta chain) was observed in a study of blood T cell repertoires in COVID-19. About the research overall: Sample material is recorded as cDNA or gDNA derived from T cells, B-cell-depleted T cells, or PBMCs.

Method: immunoSEQ multiplex PCR; TCRdb's copy keeps in-frame clones and lacks some. The table shows some 160,000 clones, with approximately 73% occurring only once. The sequence derives from a man between 60 and 70 years old with acute or convalescent COVID-19. Material: peripheral blood.

The CDR3: CASSSVVSDTQYF. CDR3 sequence (DNA): TGCGCCAGCAGCTCGGTAGTTAGCGATACGCAGTATTTT. The chain couples TRBV5-1 to TRBJ2-3; D remains ambiguous. From germline, CDR1 is SGHRS and CDR2 YFSETQ. CDR3 length equals 13 residues. The germline V and J ends were trimmed by 3 bases and 6 bases, with 11 bases remaining between them.